A single sample gave rise to the 22 T cell receptor beta chains below, sequenced in a study of cytomegalovirus exposure and HLA in healthy donors. TCRdb's table, derived via immunoSEQ multiplex PCR, lists solely in-frame clones and lacks some. Found here are 130,000 to 150,000 clones, around 88% of them singletons; the top ten hold 7.5% to 10%. Sequenced: PBMCs. Receptors originate from a woman younger than 30 in good health and CMV-seropositive.

V and J are TRBV6-1 and TRBJ2-7; TRBD2 is a possible D gene (6 bases). Deletions cut 2 bases from V and 4 bases from J, with 21 bases between. Germline-derived CDR1 and CDR2 are MNHNS and SASEGT. There are 17 residues in the CDR3. CDR3 amino acids: CASSERLVSGLRYEQYF. CDR3 in DNA: TGTGCCAGCAGTGAAAGACTAGTATCCGGGCTCAGATACGAGCAGTACTTC.

The rearrangement links TRBV29-1 to TRBJ2-1, with TRBD2 matching over 8 bases. This CDR3 contains 15 residues. V lost 1 base, J lost 4 bases, and 6 bases stayed unmatched. Germline CDR1 is SQVTM and CDR2 is ANQGSEA. The CDR3 region is CSVEVIAGYYNEQFF. CDR3 DNA: TGCAGCGTTGAAGTAATAGCGGGATATTACAATGAGCAGTTCTTC.

The chain recombines TRBV23-1 with TRBJ2-7, with 10 nucleotides matching TRBD1. TRBV23-1 is an ORF; its function is uncertain. The V and J ends lost 2 bases and 2 bases, in that order; junction bases with no gene match: 3. The CDR3 runs 15 residues. The CDR3 is CASSQPGQGPYEQYF. CDR3 bases: TGCGCCAGCAGTCAACCGGGACAGGGGCCCTACGAGCAGTACTTC.

J is TRBJ1-2 and V is TRBV9; D may be TRBD1 (5 bases). Trimming removed 0 bases at V and 4 bases at J, with 16 bases between. The CDR3 is 16 amino acids. Germline CDR1 and CDR2: SGDLS and YYNGEE. The CDR3 region has the DNA TGTGCCAGCAGCGTAGTAGAAACAGTGGGGGGCTATGGCTACACCTTC. It encodes CASSVVETVGGYGYTF.

The rearrangement uses TRBV6-5 and TRBJ1-1, with D hard to call. V lost 2 bases to trimming and J lost 3 bases, with 7 bases between them. Germline loops: CDR1 MNHEY, CDR2 SVGAGI. The CDR3 length is 13 residues. The CDR3 spells CASSYSEDTEAFF. The DNA of the CDR3 is TGTGCCAGCAGTTACAGTGAGGACACTGAAGCTTTCTTT.

This chain links TRBV10-3 with TRBJ2-5; 7 positions match TRBD1. Germline V CDR1 and CDR2: ENHRY, SYGVKD. CDR3 size: 14 residues. Trimming at V came to 4 bases and at J to 0 bases, leaving 2 bases not matched to a gene. The CDR3 DNA reads TGTGCCATCAGTGGAGGACAGGACCAAGAGACCCAGTACTTC. Its protein is CAISGGQDQETQYF.

The rearrangement links TRBV11-3 to TRBJ2-3; D remains ambiguous. V shed 1 base and J shed 2 bases, with 4 bases lying between them. Germline V gene sequence: CDR1 SGHNT, CDR2 YENEEA. The CDR3 extends over 13 amino acids. The CDR3 loop reads CASSLGHTDTQYF. CDR3 nucleotide sequence: TGTGCCAGCAGCTTAGGACACACAGATACGCAGTATTTT.

V and J are TRBV28 and TRBJ2-1, with D possibly matching TRBD2 (6 bases). Germline V lookup: CDR1 MDHEN, CDR2 SYDVKM. The CDR3 spans 12 residues. Trimming cost V 6 bases and J 10 bases, with 13 bases left between them. The CDR3 sequence: CASSLGAGEQFF. The CDR3 nucleotides are TGTGCCAGCAGCCTAGGGGCGGGAGAGCAGTTCTTC.

The genes are TRBV2 and TRBJ2-7, with 7 nucleotides matching TRBD2. CDR1 is SNHLY and CDR2 is FYNNEI in the germline V gene. With 5 bases clipped from V and 4 bases from J, the junction kept 11 bases outside the gene matches. There are 15 residues in the CDR3. The CDR3 reads CASSPTSRISYEQYF. CDR3 sequence (DNA): TGTGCCAGCAGTCCGACTAGCAGGATATCGTACGAGCAGTACTTC.

J is TRBJ1-2 and V is TRBV28, with 8 bases that match TRBD1. CDR3 length equals 15 residues. After removal of 5 bases from V and 8 bases from J, the junction contained 13 bases not matched to a gene. Germline V CDR1 and CDR2: MDHEN, SYDVKM. CDR3 amino acids: CASSPPPIRDRGYTF. The DNA of the CDR3 is TGTGCCAGCAGTCCCCCCCCAATCCGGGACAGGGGCTACACCTTC.

This rearrangement joins TRBV5-1 to TRBJ2-3; 11 bases fit TRBD1. V shed 4 bases, J shed 2 bases, and the junction held 3 bases outside the gene matches. The germline V gene encodes CDR1 SGHRS and CDR2 YFSETQ. The CDR3 contains 15 residues. CDR3 loop: CASSGDRGITDTQYF. CDR3 nucleotide sequence: TGCGCCAGCAGCGGGGACAGGGGGATCACAGATACGCAGTATTTT.

The CDR3 protein is CASKGSENEYQETQYF. The CDR3 DNA follows: TGTGCCAGTAAGGGGTCAGAAAATGAGTATCAAGAGACCCAGTACTTC. The chain joins TRBV19 to TRBJ2-5; D perhaps matches TRBD1 (5 bases). The CDR3 extends over 16 amino acids. Germline values: CDR1 LNHDA, CDR2 SQIVND (reference sequence). The V and J ends lost 7 bases and 2 bases respectively, with 20 bases between them.

The chain uses TRBV6-4 and TRBJ1-6; a possible D gene is TRBD1 (5 bases). The CDR3 runs to 18 residues. CDR1 is MRHNA, CDR2 SNTAGT, per germline. The V end lost 4 bases, the J end lost 0 bases, and 16 bases lay between the germline ends. The CDR3 sequence: CASSGSPGLRSYNSPLHF. In DNA form, the CDR3 reads TGTGCCAGCAGTGGCAGTCCAGGGTTACGCTCCTATAATTCACCCCTCCACTTT.

About this clone: The junction and the germline gene differ at one end; a read error may be behind it. V gene TRBV7-7 combines with J gene TRBJ2-1; 8 bases agree with TRBD1. The CDR3 spans 13 residues. Germline CDR1 and CDR2: SSHAT and FNYEAQ (reference sequence). Here the CDR3 reads CASSLATGVEQFF. The CDR3 DNA follows: TGTGCTAGCAGCCTCGCGACAGGGGTTGAGCAGTTCTTC.

CDR3 loop: CASSTNLAGGYNEQFF. CDR3 DNA: TGCGCCAGCAGCACTAACCTAGCGGGGGGATACAATGAGCAGTTCTTC. V is TRBV5-1 and J is TRBJ2-1, with 11 bases identical to TRBD2. The ends lost 4 bases at V and 4 bases at J; junction bases unmatched: 7. Germline-derived CDR1 and CDR2 are SGHRS and YFSETQ. This CDR3 spans 16 amino acids.

This chain uses TRBV29-1 with TRBJ2-3; a possible D gene is TRBD2 (6 bases). The CDR3 runs to 13 residues. V lost 6 bases, J lost 4 bases, and 14 bases lay in between. Germline V gene data show CDR1 as SQVTM and CDR2 as ANQGSEA. In DNA form, the CDR3 reads TGCAGCGTGGGCGGGGAGGTTCCAGATACGCAGTATTTT. Protein sequence: CSVGGEVPDTQYF.

The V call is TRBV5-1, the J call TRBJ2-7; D possibly corresponds to TRBD1 (6 bases). The CDR3 covers 16 residues. Germline V gene data show CDR1 as SGHRS and CDR2 as YFSETQ. Trimming removed 4 bases from V and 0 bases from J, with 17 bases in between. For the CDR3, the DNA is TGCGCCAGCAGCGCGGTGCCTCAGGGGAGCTCCTACGAGCAGTACTTC. It translates to CASSAVPQGSSYEQYF.

This clone was seen more than once but under ten times. The chain links TRBV4-1 to TRBJ2-5, with 7 positions matching TRBD2. The CDR3 spans 14 residues. The V gene's germline CDR1 is MGHRA and CDR2 YSYEKL. V shed 6 bases, J shed 5 bases, and the junction held 9 bases outside the gene matches. Written as DNA, the CDR3 is TGCGCCAGCAGTGGGGGGGAACGTGGGGAGACCCAGTACTTC. Protein sequence: CASSGGERGETQYF.

This sequence joins TRBV7-8 and TRBJ1-2, with 12 bases lining up with TRBD1. This CDR3 is 15 amino acids long. CDR1 and CDR2 from the germline V gene are SGHVS and FQNEAQ. V was pared by 3 bases and J by 7 bases, with 6 bases of the junction left unmatched. Here the CDR3 DNA reads TGTGCCAGCAGCTTCGCGGGACAGGGGGCGAGTGGCTACACCTTC. Protein: CASSFAGQGASGYTF.

The chain has TRBV2 and TRBJ1-2; 8 bases line up with TRBD1. The junction had 7 bases not matched to a gene; V was cut back by 5 bases and J by 2 bases. The CDR3 length is 15 residues. Germline loops: CDR1 SNHLY, CDR2 FYNNEI. Here the CDR3 DNA reads TGTGCCAGCAGTTGGAACGGACAGGGAAACTATGGCTACACCTTC. It specifies CASSWNGQGNYGYTF.

The rearrangement joins TRBV5-1 to TRBJ1-2, with a possible D match to TRBD1 (5 bases). This CDR3 spans 16 amino acids. V dropped 1 base and J dropped 6 bases, with 19 bases sitting between them. CDR1 and CDR2 (germline): SGHRS, YFSETQ. The CDR3 region is CASSLRAQGGNDGYTF. In DNA form, the CDR3 reads TGCGCCAGCAGCTTGAGGGCCCAGGGAGGAAACGATGGCTACACCTTC.

The rearrangement uses TRBV7-9 and TRBJ2-7, with 7 bases matching TRBD1. Trimming cost V 4 bases and J 0 bases; bases outside gene matches: 12. The CDR3 consists of 17 residues. The germline gives CDR1 SEHNR, CDR2 FQNEAQ (reference sequence). For the CDR3, the DNA is TGTGCCAGCAGCTCCCTACCTCAGACAGGGAGCTCCTACGAGCAGTACTTC. Translation gives CASSSLPQTGSSYEQYF.